This T cell receptor beta chain was observed in a study of shared clonotypes between healthy human individuals. Notes on the study in general: Clonotype sharing across donors was expected to vary with sequencing depth. Among non-shared clonotypes, generation probabilities were lower than among those shared by all four donors.

Points on this clone: Antigen specificity is unknown.

CDR1 and CDR2 (germline): SGHRS, YFSETQ. V was clipped by 0 bases and J by 5 bases, with 15 bases between them. CDR3 length: 16 amino acids. Terminally differentiated effector memory CD45RA+ cells were excluded by CCR7 positive selection of CD45RO-negative cells. Nashville, Tennessee was home to all donors, who were Caucasian adults. The protocol was immunoSEQ multiplex PCR, while the TCRdb copy is restricted to in-frame clones and leaves out a portion. The repertoire holds a few hundred thousand clones, with roughly 95% as singletons. The chain combines TRBV5-1 with TRBJ2-1, with D possibly matching TRBD2 (6 bases). The clonotype originates from a woman aged 25-40 years in good health. The sequencing input was naive CD8+ T cells sorted from blood. CDR3 DNA sequence: TGCGCCAGCAGCTTGGCGGGACTCGAAACACACAATGAGCAGTTCTTC. The encoded protein is CASSLAGLETHNEQFF. Looking up the rest from reference TRBV5-1 and TRBJ2-1 gives the full variable domain: KAGVTQTPRYLIKTRGQQVTLSCSPISGHRSVSWYQQTPGQGLQFLFEYFSETQRNKGNFPGRFSGRQFSNSRSEMNVSTLELGDSALYLCASSLAGLETHNEQFFGPGTRLTVL.